This T cell receptor beta chain comes out of a study of T cell responses to AZD1222 COVID-19 vaccine (TCRdb year 2021). Study-level background: Because spike-specific TCR depth and breadth did not differ between the two schedules, AZD1222 recipients who got a second dose at roughly 4 weeks were pooled with those who got a second dose at roughly 12 weeks. TCR sequencing was performed for 230 to 250 trial participants, of whom about 200 were given two doses of AZD1222 and 26 were given two doses of MenACWY control vaccine. Enrollment into the trials was organized by age into subgroups of 18-55, 56-69 and 70-plus years, and those subgroups contained roughly 150, 30 and 60 TCR-sequenced participants, respectively. Study-wide findings and limitations: Conclusions about previously exposed vaccinees are limited because only five or six AZD1222 recipients were SARS-CoV-2 seropositive at baseline. After two AZD1222 doses, both the breadth and the depth of spike-specific TCRs were significantly higher than at day 0 and than in MenACWY recipients. Because no day 14 peak-response samples were available, repertoires were characterized only after the peak T cell response. CD4 TCRs associated with the vaccine covered the entire spike protein, and the dominant responses were in regions 160-218 and 743-854. In the small 56-69-year group, the increase in depth fell short of significance, most likely because of low power. Nearly half of unique spike-specific TCRs reportedly recognized epitopes outside regions mutated in the B.1.351 and B.1.1.7 variants. Most participants were white British and females outnumbered males, and the authors suggested that clonal diversity may have been underestimated.

As for this clone: Its binding antigen is unknown. No base qualities exist here, and no much larger clone lies one base off it.

In light of the paper, this sample's time point label describes: baseline before first vaccination. Samples from vaccinated people were obtained from the UK trials COV001 and COV002, which included a single-blind randomized controlled phase 2/3 trial of AZD1222 (ChAdOx1 nCoV-19) in healthy adults. For TCRbeta chain sequencing, PBMC samples were collected from trial participants at day 0 and at day 28 after the second dose. The CDR3 regions of human TCRbeta chains were subjected to immunosequencing. The source study handled its data this way. Repertoire TCRs were checked for matches against a reference library of SARS-CoV-2-specific TCRs that had been generated using the MIRA antigen-specificity platform. Breadth meant the fraction of unique TCRs that were SARS-CoV-2-associated, whereas depth meant the fraction of total T cells that were SARS-CoV-2-associated. Using the MIRA data, each spike-specific TCR was assigned both to the spike region to which the TCR was reactive and to a CD4 or CD8 class. Log10-transformed breadth and depth values were compared by one-way ANOVA with Sidak's multiple comparisons tests. TCRdb obtained this table from immuneACCESS and retained in-frame rearrangements with V and J assigned. These tables miss some clones; where compared with another copy, unresolved V genes account for less than half of the shortfall, and the remainder is unexplained. The V and J calls and clone size were taken over from that table, and D and trimming were inferred from the DNA. The sample includes over 85,000 clones, with approximately 90% observed a single time. The ten largest clones capture around 3.2% of the sample.

The source was peripheral blood, collected on day 0 of AZD1222 vaccination. The sequence derives from an adult in good health.

The nucleotides read TGCGCCAGCAGCCCGCAGGGATTGGGGAATGAAAAACTGTTTTTT. Its translation is CASSPQGLGNEKLFF. The chain links TRBV5-1 with TRBJ1-4; perhaps TRBD1 is the D gene, with 5 bases matching. V is pared back by 4 bases and J by 5 bases, with 15 bases lying between the germline termini. The CDR3 runs 15 amino acids, cysteine and phenylalanine included. Solely the CDR3 DNA is kept, with 45 bases framed from the first base. The germline V gene encodes CDR1 SGHRS and CDR2 YFSETQ. Beyond the CDR3, the reference TRBV5-1 and TRBJ1-4 genes provide the residues; the full variable domain reads: KAGVTQTPRYLIKTRGQQVTLSCSPISGHRSVSWYQQTPGQGLQFLFEYFSETQRNKGNFPGRFSGRQFSNSRSEMNVSTLELGDSALYLCASSPQGLGNEKLFFGSGTQLSVL.